The 25 T cell receptor beta chains listed next were all sequenced from one sample in a study of T cells after yellow fever vaccination. TCRdb ran MiXCR on the 5' RACE reads and lists one entry per CDR3 protein. The sample yields 250,000 or so distinct CDR3 sequences, approximately 3.5% seen once. The specimen comprised PBMCs, sampled 15 days after the yellow fever booster vaccination. These receptor sequences come from a man aged 18 to 29 who received the YFV17D yellow fever vaccine.

This clonotype was detected many times. This chain joins TRBV29-1 and TRBJ2-3; TRBD1 or TRBD2 may be the D gene (6 bases each). V dropped 4 bases and J dropped 5 bases, with 13 bases sitting between them. The germline CDR1 and CDR2 sequences are SQVTM and ANQGSEA. The CDR3 totals 13 residues. CDR3 protein: CSVVRGRVDTQYF. The CDR3 nucleotides read TGCAGCGTTGTCCGGGGGCGGGTAGATACGCAGTATTTT.

This clonotype has a count of ten or more. The V gene is TRBV7-6, the J gene TRBJ2-5, with D perhaps matching TRBD2 (5 bases). Between the trimmed V and J ends, which lost 7 bases and 7 bases, there was a span of 19 bases. The CDR3 is 14 residues long. The germline V gene encodes CDR1 SGHVS and CDR2 FNYEAQ. The CDR3 reads CASNDVAVGGTQYF. The CDR3 DNA reads TGTGCCAGCAACGACGTGGCCGTTGGAGGGACCCAGTACTTC.

This clonotype showed up many times. The J gene is TRBJ2-3, the V gene TRBV27, with D hard to call. The V end lost 4 bases, the J end lost 3 bases, and 14 bases lay between the germline ends. This CDR3 has 15 residues. CDR1 is MNHEY and CDR2 is SMNVEV in the germline V gene (reference sequence). This CDR3 reads CASSSPWGLTDTQYF. The CDR3 region has the DNA TGTGCCAGCAGTTCGCCCTGGGGTTTGACAGATACGCAGTATTTT.

This clonotype appeared many times. The chain uses TRBV15 and TRBJ1-5; 7 bases align to TRBD1. Germline assignment: CDR1 LNHNV and CDR2 YYDKDF (reference sequence). With 2 bases clipped from V and 7 bases from J, the junction kept 5 bases outside the gene matches. CDR3 size: 14 residues. DNA for the CDR3: TGTGCCACCAGCAGAAACAGGGGAGAACAGCCCCAGCATTTT. It specifies CATSRNRGEQPQHF.

The genes are TRBV11-2 and TRBJ2-3; 7 bases match TRBD1. The CDR3 is 16 residues long. V was pared by 3 bases and J by 2 bases, with 8 bases of the junction left unmatched. Looked up from germline, CDR1 is SGHAT and CDR2 is FQNNGV. Here the CDR3 reads CASSFLTGTPTDTQYF. In DNA form, the CDR3 reads TGTGCCAGCAGCTTCCTGACAGGGACCCCCACAGATACGCAGTATTTT.

This clonotype was counted many times. The rearrangement links TRBV20-1 to TRBJ2-3, with D maybe TRBD1 (6 bases). V was clipped by 3 bases and J by 6 bases, with 22 bases between them. The CDR3 extends over 16 amino acids. Germline V gives CDR1 DFQATT, CDR2 SNEGSKA (reference sequence). This CDR3 reads CSARTGFIAPADTQYF. In nucleotides, the CDR3 is TGCAGTGCTAGGACAGGCTTTATCGCCCCCGCGGATACGCAGTATTTT.

The sample holds many counts of this clonotype. The CDR3 sequence: CASSLDRVNTGELFF. In nucleotides, the CDR3 is TGTGCCAGCAGCCTGGACAGGGTAAACACCGGGGAGCTGTTTTTT. The chain has TRBV21-1 and TRBJ2-2; the table names TRBD1, a call not compared with the DNA. TRBV21-1 is deemed a pseudogene. CDR3 size: 15 residues.

Ten or more counts support this clonotype. The rearrangement uses TRBV19 and TRBJ2-5; TRBD1 or TRBD2 may be the D gene (5 bases each). This CDR3 contains 13 residues. Trimming removed 6 bases at V and 5 bases at J, with 13 bases between. Germline CDR1 and CDR2: LNHDA and SQIVND (reference sequence). The CDR3 is CASSTGPTETQYF. As DNA, the CDR3 is TGTGCCAGTAGCACGGGGCCGACGGAGACCCAGTACTTC.

This clonotype has ten or more counts. This chain links TRBV9 with TRBJ2-1; TRBD2 matches at 15 bases. The junction had 4 bases not matched to a gene; V was cut back by 1 base and J by 11 bases. CDR3 length equals 15 residues. Germline loops: CDR1 SGDLS, CDR2 YYNGEE. The DNA for the CDR3 is TGTGCCAGCAGCGTAAGGACTAGCGGGGGGGAAAAGCAGTTCTTC. Translated, it gives CASSVRTSGGEKQFF.

This clonotype was counted at least ten times. CDR3 sequence reads: CASSFRTGDEAFF. CDR3 DNA: TGCGCCAGCAGCTTTCGGACAGGGGACGAAGCTTTCTTT. The chain links TRBV5-1 to TRBJ1-1; 9 bases map to TRBD1. This CDR3 spans 13 amino acids. V lost 2 bases, J lost 8 bases, and 4 bases stayed unmatched. The germline V gene encodes CDR1 SGHRS and CDR2 YFSETQ.

V usage is TRBV10-3 and J usage is TRBJ2-5; the match to TRBD2 covers 8 bases. CDR3 length equals 15 residues. The germline gives CDR1 ENHRY, CDR2 SYGVKD. Losses at the gene ends were 1 base for V and 1 base for J; bases not matched to a gene: 2. CDR3 protein: CAISELRGGQETQYF. The CDR3 DNA is TGTGCCATCAGTGAGTTACGGGGGGGCCAAGAGACCCAGTACTTC.

This clonotype was found many times. V gene TRBV27 combines with J gene TRBJ1-6; the match to TRBD1 covers 9 bases. Germline loops: CDR1 MNHEY, CDR2 SMNVEV (reference sequence). The CDR3 is 15 residues long. V dropped 6 bases and J dropped 8; count of bases not matched to a gene: 8. CDR3 amino acids: CASSPVTGGHSPLHF. CDR3 in DNA: TGTGCCAGCAGCCCCGTGACAGGGGGTCATTCACCCCTCCACTTT.

This clonotype was counted ten times or more. The V call is TRBV5-1, the J call TRBJ2-3; D remains ambiguous. V was trimmed by 4 bases and J by 2 bases, leaving 5 bases between them. Germline V CDR1 and CDR2: SGHRS, YFSETQ. The CDR3 consists of 12 residues. The CDR3 DNA reads TGCGCCAGCAGCATCACCACAGATACGCAGTATTTT. This codes for CASSITTDTQYF.

This clonotype was observed at least ten times. This chain links TRBV18 with TRBJ2-3; 14 nucleotides agree with TRBD2. CDR3 length equals 17 residues. Losses at the gene ends were 3 bases for V and 2 bases for J; bases not matched to a gene: 4. Looked up from germline, CDR1 is KGHSH and CDR2 is LQKENI. DNA for the CDR3: TGTGCCAGCTCACCGGTGGGACTAGCGGGAGACACAGATACGCAGTATTTT. Its protein product is CASSPVGLAGDTDTQYF. The full variable domain, completed using reference TRBV18 and TRBJ2-3, is NAGVMQNPRHLVRRRGQEARLRCSPMKGHSHVYWYRQLPEEGLKFMVYLQKENIIDESGMPKERFSAEFPKEGPSILRIQQVVRGDSAAYFCASSPVGLAGDTDTQYFGPGTRLTVL.

Many counts were recorded for this clonotype. This chain links TRBV6-5 with TRBJ2-7; 7 nucleotides match TRBD1. This CDR3 comprises 13 residues. Germline V lookup: CDR1 MNHEY, CDR2 SVGAGI. The ends lost 7 bases at V and 4 bases at J; junction bases unmatched: 7. The CDR3 protein is CASIDSGGYEQYF. DNA for the CDR3: TGTGCCAGCATTGATTCAGGGGGTTACGAGCAGTACTTC.

The chain carries TRBV4-3 and TRBJ1-2; weak D call: TRBD1 (5 bases). The CDR3 runs to 14 residues. Germline-derived CDR1 and CDR2 are LGHNA and YSLEER. Trimming left V 4 bases short and J 4 bases short, with 13 bases between. The CDR3 DNA follows: TGCGCCAGCAGCCGGACATCCAGTAGCTATGGCTACACCTTC. Its translation: CASSRTSSSYGYTF.

On this clonotype: A much larger clone lies one base from this, so it may be a read error. V gene TRBV2 combines with J gene TRBJ2-7, with D unclear. Trimming removed 4 bases at V and 6 bases at J, with 13 bases between. The CDR3 runs 13 residues. Germline V gene sequence: CDR1 SNHLY, CDR2 FYNNEI. DNA of the CDR3: TGTGCCAGCAGTGGAACCCTTTTCTTCGAGCAGTACGTC. Translation: CASSGTLFFEQYV.

About this clonotype: A much larger clonotype is one base distant, so this may be a read error. The chain uses TRBV21-1 and TRBJ1-5. TRBV21-1 is termed a pseudogene. The CDR3 spans 13 residues. Here the CDR3 reads CASSKVGGQPQLF. CDR3 sequence (DNA): TGTGCCAGCAGCAAAGTTGGAGGCCAGCCCCAGCTTTTT.

The chain is built from TRBV5-1 and TRBJ1-6; tentatively, D is TRBD1 (5 bases). Germline assignment: CDR1 SGHRS and CDR2 YFSETQ. The CDR3 is 13 amino acids. Trimming removed 4 bases at V and 10 bases at J, with 12 bases between. In DNA form, the CDR3 reads TGCGCCAGCAGCCTCCATGACAGATCACCCCTCCACTTT. It translates to CASSLHDRSPLHF. The variable domain in full, completed from reference TRBV5-1 and TRBJ1-6, reads KAGVTQTPRYLIKTRGQQVTLSCSPISGHRSVSWYQQTPGQGLQFLFEYFSETQRNKGNFPGRFSGRQFSNSRSEMNVSTLELGDSALYLCASSLHDRSPLHFGNGTRLTVT.

The table lists this clonotype with many counts. The V and J genes are TRBV2 and TRBJ1-5; D is unresolved. The CDR3 is 14 residues long. The V gene's germline CDR1 is SNHLY and CDR2 FYNNEI. Between the trimmed V and J ends, which lost 7 bases and 1 base, there was a span of 11 bases. The CDR3 nucleotides are TGTGCCAGCACCCCCACGAGCAGCAATCAGCCCCAGCATTTT. Translation: CASTPTSSNQPQHF.

This clonotype came up many times. V gene TRBV5-1 combines with J gene TRBJ2-3, with 8 bases fitting TRBD2. Germline CDR1 and CDR2: SGHRS and YFSETQ. J gave up 1 base and V 3 bases, and 10 bases lay outside the gene matches. CDR3 length: 17 amino acids. CDR3 in DNA: TGCGCCAGCAGCTCGACAGGACTAGCCTCAGGCACAGATACGCAGTATTTT. It specifies CASSSTGLASGTDTQYF.

This clonotype appeared many times. The chain employs TRBV25-1 and TRBJ2-7, with a tentative D call TRBD1 (5 bases). CDR3 length equals 14 residues. The germline V and J ends were trimmed by 4 bases and 1 base, with 11 bases remaining between them. CDR1 and CDR2 from the germline V gene are MGHDK and SYGVNS. DNA for the CDR3: TGTGCCAGCAGTGTGCAGGGTGGGTCCTACGAGCAGTACTTC. Its translation: CASSVQGGSYEQYF.

This chain uses TRBV5-1 with TRBJ2-1, with 7 bases aligning to TRBD2. The CDR3 spans 14 residues. CDR1 and CDR2 (germline): SGHRS, YFSETQ. V lost 5 bases, J lost 2 bases, and 4 bases stayed unmatched. The CDR3: CASRWGGTYNEQFF. Here the CDR3 DNA reads TGCGCCAGCAGGTGGGGGGGTACCTACAATGAGCAGTTCTTC.

This clonotype came up many times. J is TRBJ2-7 and V is TRBV12-3 or TRBV12-4, with TRBD2 matching over 14 bases. Germline trimming cut 6 bases from V and 1 base from J; bases unmatched to any gene: 8. This CDR3 contains 17 residues. The CDR3 DNA follows: TGTGCCAGCAGCCCGGGACTAGCGGGGGTTTTATCCTACGAGCAGTACTTC. The encoded protein is CASSPGLAGVLSYEQYF.

This clonotype was seen many times. The rearrangement uses TRBV7-9 and TRBJ1-2, with D maybe TRBD1 (6 bases). CDR3 length: 14 amino acids. From germline, CDR1 is SEHNR and CDR2 FQNEAQ (reference sequence). The V gene lost 3 bases and the J gene lost 2 bases, with 10 bases spanning the gap. CDR3 protein: CASSFGRGNYGYTF. CDR3 DNA: TGTGCCAGCAGCTTCGGCAGGGGCAACTATGGCTACACCTTC.